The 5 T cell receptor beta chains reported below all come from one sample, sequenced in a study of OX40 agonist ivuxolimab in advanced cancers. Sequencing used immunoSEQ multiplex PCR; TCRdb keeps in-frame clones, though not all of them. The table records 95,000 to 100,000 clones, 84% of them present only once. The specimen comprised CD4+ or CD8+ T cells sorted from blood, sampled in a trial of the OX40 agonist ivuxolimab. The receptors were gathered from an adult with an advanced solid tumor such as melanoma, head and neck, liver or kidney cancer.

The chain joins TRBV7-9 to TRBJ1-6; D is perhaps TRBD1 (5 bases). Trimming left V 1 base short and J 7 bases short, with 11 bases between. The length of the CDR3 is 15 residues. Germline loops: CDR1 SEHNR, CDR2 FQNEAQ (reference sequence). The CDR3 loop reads CASSLDRTLNSPLHF. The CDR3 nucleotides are TGTGCCAGCAGCTTAGATAGGACATTGAATTCACCCCTCCACTTT.

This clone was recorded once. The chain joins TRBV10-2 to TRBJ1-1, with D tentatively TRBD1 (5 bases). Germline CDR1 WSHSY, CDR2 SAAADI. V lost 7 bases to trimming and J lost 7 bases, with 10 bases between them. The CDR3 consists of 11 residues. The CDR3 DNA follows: TGCGCCAGCACAGGGTTTGGTGAAGCTTTCTTT. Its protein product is CASTGFGEAFF.

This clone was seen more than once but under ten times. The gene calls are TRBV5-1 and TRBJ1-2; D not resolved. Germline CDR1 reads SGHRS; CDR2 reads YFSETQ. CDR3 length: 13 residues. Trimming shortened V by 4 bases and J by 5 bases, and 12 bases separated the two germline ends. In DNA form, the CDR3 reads TGCGCCAGCAGCCTGGAGCTCGGATATGGCTACACCTTC. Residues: CASSLELGYGYTF.

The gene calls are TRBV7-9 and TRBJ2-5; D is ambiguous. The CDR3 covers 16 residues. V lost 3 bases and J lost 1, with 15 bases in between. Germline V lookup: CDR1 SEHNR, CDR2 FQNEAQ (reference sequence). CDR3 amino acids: CASSFAGTVSQETQYF. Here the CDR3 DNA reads TGTGCCAGCAGCTTTGCCGGCACGGTCTCCCAAGAGACCCAGTACTTC.

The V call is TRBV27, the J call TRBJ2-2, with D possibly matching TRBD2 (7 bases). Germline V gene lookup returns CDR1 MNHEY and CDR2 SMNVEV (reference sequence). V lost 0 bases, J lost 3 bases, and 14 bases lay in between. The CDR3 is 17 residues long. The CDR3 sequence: CASSLSRGEGHTGELFF. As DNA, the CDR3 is TGTGCCAGCAGTTTATCGAGGGGGGAGGGCCACACCGGGGAGCTGTTTTTT.